The TCR beta chain described here comes from a study of shared clonotypes between healthy human individuals. Study results and caveats: Generally, estimated richness proved larger in naive subsets than it did in memory subsets.

TCRdb's copy holds only in-frame clones and misses some; the assay was immunoSEQ multiplex PCR. The sample has some 2,500,000 clones, over 85% seen once. About this clone: The antigen is undetermined.

V lost 6 bases, J lost 5 bases, and 8 bases stayed unmatched. CDR3 length: 15 residues. Germline CDR1 reads MNHNS; CDR2 reads SASEGT. The sample taken for sequencing was naive CD4+ T cells from PBMCs. Described subset: CD45RA+ positively selected. The TCR sequence derives from a man between 18 and 35 years old in good health. Some clones in this sample may be carry-over from other donors' samples. The gene calls are TRBV6-1 and TRBJ2-1, with TRBD2 matching over 9 bases. The CDR3 reads CASSPSGTLNNEQFF. CDR3 DNA sequence: TGTGCCAGCAGCCCTAGCGGGACCCTTAACAATGAGCAGTTCTTC.